The present T cell receptor beta chain was sequenced within a study of T cell repertoires in cytomegalovirus infection. Study overall: A matching HLA type, together with CMV infection, was signaled by public TCR beta signatures.

With regard to this clonotype: As yet, its antigen is unknown. Given a much more abundant clone one base away, this may be a read error.

Per the germline V gene, CDR1 is SGHNT and CDR2 is YENEEA. The CDR3 is 13 residues long. The V end was cut by 5 bases, the J end by 6 bases, with 12 bases between. TCRdb redid the calling of the reads with MiXCR, one entry per CDR3 protein. The sample lists roughly 640,000 distinct CDR3 sequences, 20% to 25% occurring once. Study-wide findings and caveats: CMV-specific TCR beta clonotypes restricted by HLA-C were the ones dominating the ex vivo response.

Material: CD8+ T cells from PBMCs. This clonotype was obtained from a human donor in good health (CMV status not recorded). Some clones in this sample may be carry-over from other donors' samples. The rearrangement links TRBV11-3 to TRBJ2-3; D gene unclear. CDR3 nucleotides: TGTGCCAGCAGCCCCCATGGAGACGATACGCAGTATTTT. Protein product: CASSPHGDDTQYF.